A selection of T cell receptor beta chains follows, all from one sample in a study of vaccination and CD4 T cells after COVID-19. TCRdb reprocessed the PCR reads via MiXCR and lists one record per CDR3 protein. The data contain around 15,000 distinct CDR3 sequences, approximately 60% of them seen just once; the ten biggest clones take up 9.5% to 12%. Antigens of these TCRs are unknown. Sequencing was carried out using CD4+ T cells from blood, cultured in vitro. These TCRs come from a human donor who had recovered from COVID-19. Both conserved end residues are part of each CDR3. The size field is filled for only some rows; it gives once, few, many or a size class.

size | J | length | V | CDR3
- | TRBJ1-5 | 14 | TRBV5-1 | CASSPSGTDQPQHF
- | TRBJ1-1 | 14 | TRBV4-2 | CASSQGAGATEAFF
- | TRBJ2-2 | 15 | TRBV7-9 | CASSLNSANTGELFF
once | TRBJ1-6 | 15 | TRBV20-1 | CSARRGQGYNSPLHF
- | TRBJ1-2 | 15 | TRBV12-3/TRBV12-4 | CASSLTGGSNYGYTF
few | - | 13 | TRBV6-2/TRBV6-3 | CASGSGHSYEQYF
- | TRBJ2-3 | 12 | TRBV28 | CASKRSTDTQYF
few | TRBJ2-3 | 14 | TRBV6-1 | CASILGDSTDTQYF
once | TRBJ2-7 | 12 | TRBV20-1 | CSARVGTYEQYF
few | TRBJ2-2 | 13 | TRBV30 | CAWSVSGTGELFF
- | TRBJ2-5 | 16 | TRBV20-1 | CSARDPSGGTRETQYF
few | TRBJ1-2 | 15 | TRBV15 | CATSRDFGGVNSYTF
few | TRBJ2-5 | 14 | TRBV24-1 | CATSDTGRGETQYF
- | TRBJ1-2 | 9 | TRBV21-1 | CASSGGYTF
- | TRBJ1-6 | 14 | TRBV30 | CAWCADSAGSPLHF
- | TRBJ2-1 | 15 | TRBV7-2 | CASSPRASGYNEQFF
- | TRBJ1-1 | 15 | TRBV6-1 | CASSDPGRLNTEAFF
few | TRBJ1-5 | 14 | TRBV20-1 | CSASTARVNQPQHF
once | TRBJ1-5 | 13 | TRBV7-3 | CASSLYPGEPQHF
few | TRBJ2-5 | 16 | TRBV9 | CASSSGTSGRQETQYF
once | TRBJ2-7 | 15 | TRBV10-3 | CAIRAPLAGTYEQYF
few | TRBJ1-1 | 18 | TRBV7-2 | CASSLPRDRGLVNTEAFF
- | TRBJ2-4 | 14 | TRBV6-1 | CASSLNSGRNIQYF
once | TRBJ2-5 | 15 | TRBV12-3/TRBV12-4 | CASSFPRGAGETQYF
few | TRBJ2-5 | 15 | TRBV9 | CASSLLGGSQETQYF